This is a list of T cell receptor beta chains from one sample in a study of T-cell reconstitution after alpha-beta-depleted transplantation in children. TCRdb called the PCR reads again in MiXCR, with one record for every CDR3 protein. The table has about 610,000 distinct CDR3 sequences, around 27% seen once. Sequenced material: PBMCs, taken before TCRalphabeta/CD19-depleted stem cell transplant. These receptors were taken from a boy in the first two years of life with Wiskott-Aldrich syndrome, due to receive a stem cell transplant. Each CDR3 is given with its conserved first and last residue. The order of the fields is D gene, clone size, V gene, J gene, CDR3 DNA, CDR3 protein. The D gene is left open where the match is weak. Rows give clone size only sometimes, using once, few, many, or a class for an expanded clone.

D gene: NA
clone size: few
V gene: TRBV5-7
J gene: TRBJ2-6
CDR3 DNA: TGTGCCAGCAGCTCCGGACAGCTTCGCTCTGGGGCCAACGTCCTGACTTTC
CDR3 protein: CASSSGQLRSGANVLTF

D gene: TRBD2
clone size: once
V gene: TRBV15
J gene: TRBJ2-2
CDR3 DNA: TGTGCCACCAGCAGACTAGCGGGAGGGCTGTCCGGGGAGCCGTTTTTT
CDR3 protein: CATSRLAGGLSGEPFF

D gene: NA
clone size: few
V gene: TRBV9
J gene: TRBJ2-5
CDR3 DNA: TGTGCCAGCAGCGTAGATCAGGGAGCCGAAGAGACCCAGTACTTC
CDR3 protein: CASSVDQGAEETQYF

D gene: TRBD2
clone size: NA
V gene: TRBV5-1
J gene: TRBJ2-7
CDR3 DNA: TGCGCCAGCAGCTTGGGGCTAGCGGAGGGCTACGAGCAGTACTTC
CDR3 protein: CASSLGLAEGYEQYF

D gene: NA
clone size: few
V gene: TRBV5-1
J gene: TRBJ2-1
CDR3 DNA: TGCGCCAGCAGCTTGCCGAATAACAATGAGCAGTTCTTC
CDR3 protein: CASSLPNNNEQFF

D gene: NA
clone size: NA
V gene: TRBV7-8
J gene: TRBJ1-5
CDR3 DNA: TGTGCCAGCAGCTTAGCGCGGGCGGGAGAGCCCCAGCATTTT
CDR3 protein: CASSLARAGEPQHF

D gene: NA
clone size: few
V gene: TRBV18
J gene: TRBJ2-3
CDR3 DNA: TGTGCCAGCTCACCGCTCTTAACCGCAGATACGCAGTATTTT
CDR3 protein: CASSPLLTADTQYF

D gene: NA
clone size: NA
V gene: TRBV5-5
J gene: TRBJ2-1
CDR3 DNA: TGTGCCAGCAGCACAGTAGCGGTTGACAATGAGCAGTTCTTC
CDR3 protein: CASSTVAVDNEQFF

D gene: TRBD1
clone size: NA
V gene: TRBV9
J gene: TRBJ1-6
CDR3 DNA: TGTGCCAGCAGCGTTGGACAGGGTGCCACCAATTCACCCCTCCACTTT
CDR3 protein: CASSVGQGATNSPLHF

D gene: NA
clone size: NA
V gene: TRBV3-1
J gene: TRBJ2-1
CDR3 DNA: TGTGCCAGCAGCCAAGTCCCGGGCCTATACAATGAGCAGTTCTTC
CDR3 protein: CASSQVPGLYNEQFF

D gene: TRBD2
clone size: NA
V gene: TRBV6-2/TRBV6-3
J gene: TRBJ2-1
CDR3 DNA: TGTGCCAGCAGCGGGCAGGGAGGGACTAGGATCTACAATGAGCAGTTCTTC
CDR3 protein: CASSGQGGTRIYNEQFF

D gene: NA
clone size: few
V gene: TRBV27
J gene: TRBJ2-5
CDR3 DNA: TGTGCCAGCAGTTCCGAACTAGCCCACACAAAAGAGACCCAGTACTTC
CDR3 protein: CASSSELAHTKETQYF

D gene: NA
clone size: few
V gene: TRBV30
J gene: TRBJ1-5
CDR3 DNA: TGTGCCTGGAGTGCACGGAGAAACAATCAGCCCCAGCATTTT
CDR3 protein: CAWSARRNNQPQHF

D gene: TRBD2
clone size: NA
V gene: TRBV7-7
J gene: TRBJ2-2
CDR3 DNA: TGTGCCAGCAGCCCTAAACTAGCGGGATTTCTCGGGGAGCTGTTTTTT
CDR3 protein: CASSPKLAGFLGELFF

D gene: TRBD1
clone size: few
V gene: TRBV4-1
J gene: TRBJ2-3
CDR3 DNA: TGCGCCAGCATGGGGACAGGGGCAGATACGCAGTATTTT
CDR3 protein: CASMGTGADTQYF

D gene: TRBD1
clone size: NA
V gene: TRBV7-9
J gene: TRBJ2-7
CDR3 DNA: TGTGCCAGCAGCTCCGGACAGGGGGCGTCCTACGAGCAGTACTTC
CDR3 protein: CASSSGQGASYEQYF

D gene: TRBD2
clone size: NA
V gene: TRBV5-1
J gene: TRBJ2-1
CDR3 DNA: TGCGCCAGCAGCTTGGGGCCAGCGGGACGTTACAATGAGCAGTTCTTC
CDR3 protein: CASSLGPAGRYNEQFF

D gene: NA
clone size: NA
V gene: TRBV12-3/TRBV12-4
J gene: TRBJ1-1
CDR3 DNA: TGTGCCAGCAGTTTTGGGGCGGGAACTGAAGCTTTCTTT
CDR3 protein: CASSFGAGTEAFF

D gene: NA
clone size: NA
V gene: TRBV5-5
J gene: TRBJ1-1
CDR3 DNA: TGTGCCAGCAGCTTGGTACAGTGGGGGACTGAAGCTTTCTTT
CDR3 protein: CASSLVQWGTEAFF

D gene: NA
clone size: NA
V gene: TRBV3-1
J gene: TRBJ2-7
CDR3 DNA: TGTGCCAGCAGCCAATGGTCTGACGAGCAGTACTTC
CDR3 protein: CASSQWSDEQYF

D gene: TRBD2
clone size: NA
V gene: TRBV18
J gene: TRBJ2-1
CDR3 DNA: TGTGCCAGCTCACCGTCGAGGCTAGCGGGAGTCGATGAGCAGTTCTTC
CDR3 protein: CASSPSRLAGVDEQFF

D gene: TRBD1
clone size: NA
V gene: TRBV5-1
J gene: TRBJ2-5
CDR3 DNA: TGCGCCAGCAGCTTAATGACAGGGTTGGGGGAGACCCAGTACTTC
CDR3 protein: CASSLMTGLGETQYF

D gene: NA
clone size: few
V gene: TRBV5-1
J gene: TRBJ2-3
CDR3 DNA: TGCGCCAGCAGTACAGGGTCAGATACGCAGTATTTT
CDR3 protein: CASSTGSDTQYF

D gene: NA
clone size: few
V gene: TRBV9
J gene: TRBJ1-1
CDR3 DNA: TGTGCCAGCAGCGTAGGAACGGGCACTGAAGCTTTCTTT
CDR3 protein: CASSVGTGTEAFF

D gene: NA
clone size: NA
V gene: TRBV7-2
J gene: TRBJ2-3
CDR3 DNA: TGTGCCAGCAGCGTAGGACGGCCCCGCAAATATTTT
CDR3 protein: CASSVGRPRKYF

D gene: TRBD2
clone size: NA
V gene: TRBV5-4
J gene: TRBJ2-5
CDR3 DNA: TGTGCCAGCAGCGGAGCGGGACTAGCTAAAGAGACCCAGTACTTC
CDR3 protein: CASSGAGLAKETQYF

D gene: TRBD2
clone size: few
V gene: TRBV5-6
J gene: TRBJ2-5
CDR3 DNA: TGTGCCAGCAGCACCCCTAGGGAGGGATGGGAGACCCAGTACTTC
CDR3 protein: CASSTPREGWETQYF

D gene: NA
clone size: few
V gene: TRBV20-1
J gene: TRBJ2-1
CDR3 DNA: TGCAGTGCTCTGAGGACTCTGAATTCGGATGAGCAGTTCTTC
CDR3 protein: CSALRTLNSDEQFF

D gene: TRBD1
clone size: NA
V gene: TRBV20-1
J gene: TRBJ2-7
CDR3 DNA: TGCAGTGCTAGAGATAGAGCGACAGGGGGCCTCTACGAGCAGTACTTC
CDR3 protein: CSARDRATGGLYEQYF

D gene: NA
clone size: NA
V gene: TRBV7-2
J gene: TRBJ2-1
CDR3 DNA: TGTGCCAGCAGCTTAGTACAGCTAGCTGCAGGCTACAATGAGCAGTTCTTC
CDR3 protein: CASSLVQLAAGYNEQFF

D gene: TRBD2
clone size: NA
V gene: TRBV5-1
J gene: TRBJ2-5
CDR3 DNA: TGCGCCAGCAGCTTGCTAGCGGGTGGGCCGGTCCAAGAGACCCAGTACTTC
CDR3 protein: CASSLLAGGPVQETQYF

D gene: TRBD2
clone size: few
V gene: TRBV4-1
J gene: TRBJ2-7
CDR3 DNA: TGCGCCAGCAGCCCTCAAGCGGGGAGCTTTGTTTACGAGCAGTACTTC
CDR3 protein: CASSPQAGSFVYEQYF

D gene: NA
clone size: NA
V gene: TRBV10-2
J gene: TRBJ2-3
CDR3 DNA: TGCGCCGGGAGAACTCCTGGCACGAATACGCAGTATTTT
CDR3 protein: CAGRTPGTNTQYF

D gene: TRBD2
clone size: NA
V gene: TRBV10-3
J gene: TRBJ2-7
CDR3 DNA: TGTGCCACCGGAGGGACTAGCCCTTACGAGCAGTACTTC
CDR3 protein: CATGGTSPYEQYF

D gene: TRBD2
clone size: once
V gene: TRBV4-2
J gene: TRBJ2-3
CDR3 DNA: TGTGCCGGCAGTCGCGGACTAGCGGCCCTCACAGATACGCAGTATTTT
CDR3 protein: CAGSRGLAALTDTQYF

D gene: NA
clone size: few
V gene: TRBV11-1
J gene: TRBJ2-1
CDR3 DNA: TGTGCCAGCGTGTCTTACAATGAGCAGTTCTTC
CDR3 protein: CASVSYNEQFF

D gene: TRBD2
clone size: few
V gene: TRBV28
J gene: TRBJ2-1
CDR3 DNA: TGTGCCAGCAGTTTTCGGAAGCTAGCGGATCTCTGGGGTGAGCAGTTCTTC
CDR3 protein: CASSFRKLADLWGEQFF

D gene: TRBD1
clone size: few
V gene: TRBV30
J gene: TRBJ2-2
CDR3 DNA: TGTGCCTGTTCACCCCTGGACAGGTACACCGGGGAGCTGTTTTTT
CDR3 protein: CACSPLDRYTGELFF

D gene: NA
clone size: NA
V gene: TRBV27
J gene: TRBJ1-1
CDR3 DNA: TGTGCCAGCAGTTTATCGGTACACACTTACACTGAAGCTTTCTTT
CDR3 protein: CASSLSVHTYTEAFF

D gene: TRBD1
clone size: NA
V gene: TRBV5-6
J gene: TRBJ1-5
CDR3 DNA: TGTGCCAGCAGCGCATCAGGGGGACAGGGGGGCTGGCAGCCCCAGCATTTT
CDR3 protein: CASSASGGQGGWQPQHF

D gene: TRBD2
clone size: few
V gene: TRBV5-1
J gene: TRBJ2-5
CDR3 DNA: TGCGCCAGCACAGCGGGAGATCGAGAGACCCAGTACTTC
CDR3 protein: CASTAGDRETQYF

D gene: TRBD1
clone size: NA
V gene: TRBV11-2
J gene: TRBJ1-2
CDR3 DNA: TGTGCCAGCAGCTTCGGGACAGGGGACTACCCTAACTATGGCTACACCTTC
CDR3 protein: CASSFGTGDYPNYGYTF

D gene: TRBD2
clone size: NA
V gene: TRBV11-1
J gene: TRBJ2-1
CDR3 DNA: TGTGCCAGCAGCTTAGGGGGGGGGACTACTGGTGAGCAGTTCTTC
CDR3 protein: CASSLGGGTTGEQFF

D gene: TRBD1
clone size: few
V gene: TRBV27
J gene: TRBJ2-5
CDR3 DNA: TGTGCCAGCAGTGTCAGGGGGCTCGGAGAGACCCAGTACTTC
CDR3 protein: CASSVRGLGETQYF

D gene: TRBD2
clone size: few
V gene: TRBV20-1
J gene: TRBJ2-3
CDR3 DNA: TGCAGTGCTAGAGGGGGGACTAGCGGGAGGGCCGGTATGGGCACAGATACGCAGTATTTT
CDR3 protein: CSARGGTSGRAGMGTDTQYF

D gene: TRBD1
clone size: few
V gene: TRBV2
J gene: TRBJ1-5
CDR3 DNA: TGTGCCAGCAGCTGGACAGGGTTCTTCAATCAGCCCCAGCATTTT
CDR3 protein: CASSWTGFFNQPQHF